This TCR beta chain is from a study of blood T cell repertoires in COVID-19. In the original processing: Amplification with reference gene primers provided the estimates of nucleated cell counts. Clones were sequenced by immunoSEQ multiplex PCR, and TCRdb holds only the in-frame ones, with some missing. D and trimming come from the DNA, and the V and J calls and clone size come from that table. This sample has roughly 240,000 clones, with approximately 85% found just once. The germline gives CDR1 SGHTA, CDR2 FQGNSA. V lost 4 bases, J lost 4 bases, and 10 bases lay in between. The CDR3 extends over 14 amino acids.

The chain links TRBV7-2 to TRBJ2-2; weak D call: TRBD2 (7 bases). The TCR sequence derives from an elderly woman with COVID-19, enrolled during active disease. The specimen sequenced was peripheral blood. CDR3 region: CASSSRGRTGELFF. Written as DNA, the CDR3 is TGTGCCAGCAGCTCGCGGGGGCGCACCGGGGAGCTGTTTTTT.